The rows below give T cell receptor beta chains drawn from one sample of a study of cytomegalovirus exposure and HLA in healthy donors. Sequenced by immunoSEQ multiplex PCR; TCRdb stores in-frame clones only, minus some. The sample totals 60,000 or so clones. The sequenced sample was PBMCs. The source is a man in his fifties in good health and CMV-seropositive. Both conserved end residues are part of each CDR3. Each record gives: J gene, V gene, D gene, CDR3 DNA, CDR3 protein. The D gene is left open where the match is weak.

TRBJ2-2 | TRBV5-1 | TRBD1 | TGCGCCAGCAGCTTGGAGACAGGGGTCTACACCGGGGAGCTGTTTTTT | CASSLETGVYTGELFF
TRBJ1-1 | TRBV4-2 | . | TGTGCCAGCAGCCAAGGTGGGCGGGGTGAAGCTTTCTTT | CASSQGGRGEAFF
TRBJ2-1 | TRBV4-1 | TRBD2 | TGCGCCAGCAGTCCCAAGGCGGGACTAGCGGGGGGCCTTGACAATGAGCAGTTCTTC | CASSPKAGLAGGLDNEQFF
TRBJ2-1 | TRBV5-1 | TRBD2 | TGCGCCTCCTCACTCGGGGGGGTCTACAATGAGCAGTTCTTC | CASSLGGVYNEQFF
TRBJ2-7 | TRBV6-5 | TRBD2 | TGTGCCAGCAGTTACGCCACTAGCGGCGCCCCAGGGGAGCAGTACTTC | CASSYATSGAPGEQYF
TRBJ2-7 | TRBV6-5 | TRBD1 | TGTGCCAGCAGTTACAGCGGACAGGGAAGCGAGCAGTACTTC | CASSYSGQGSEQYF
TRBJ2-5 | TRBV19 | . | TGTGCCAGTAGTAACCAGGGCCAAGAGACCCAGTACTTC | CASSNQGQETQYF
TRBJ2-3 | TRBV9 | TRBD1 | TGTGCCAGCAGCGTAGAGGGACAGGGCATCGCGGCGGGAGTTGCAGATAAGCAGTATTTT | CASSVEGQGIAAGVADKQYF
TRBJ1-5 | TRBV19 | . | TGTGCCAGTAGTATAGGGGCTATCAATCAGCCCCAGCATTTT | CASSIGAINQPQHF
TRBJ2-3 | TRBV15 | . | TGTGCCACCAGGCGTGGAGACTCAGATACGCAGTATTTT | CATRRGDSDTQYF
TRBJ2-3 | TRBV4-1 | . | TGCGCCACCCGACTCACAGGGAGCACAGATACGCAGTATTTT | CATRLTGSTDTQYF
TRBJ1-1 | TRBV6-5 | TRBD1 | TGTGCCAGCAGGGACAGGGTGAACACTGAAGCTTTCTTT | CASRDRVNTEAFF
TRBJ2-7 | TRBV6-5 | . | TGTGCCAGCAGAGGTTCGGGACAACGCTCCTACGAGCAGTACTTC | CASRGSGQRSYEQYF
TRBJ2-1 | TRBV18 | TRBD2 | TGTGCCAGCTCACCAGTAGCGGGAGTATACAATGAGCAGTTCTTC | CASSPVAGVYNEQFF
TRBJ2-1 | TRBV9 | TRBD1 | TGTGCCAGCAGCGTAGGGGGGACAGGGGGTCCGAATGAGCAGTTCTTC | CASSVGGTGGPNEQFF
TRBJ1-1 | TRBV5-1 | . | TGCGCCAGCAGCTTGGCAGGGGCCGACACTGAAGCTTTCTTT | CASSLAGADTEAFF
TRBJ2-1 | TRBV29-1 | TRBD2 | TGCAGCGTTGACCCATACACTAGCGGGAGTAATACCGACAATGAGCAGTTCTTC | CSVDPYTSGSNTDNEQFF
TRBJ1-2 | TRBV29-1 | . | TGCAGCGTTGGTCCGGGAGAGGGTGGCTACACCTTC | CSVGPGEGGYTF
TRBJ1-5 | TRBV4-3 | TRBD1 | TGCGCCAGCAGCCAAGGTGTGGGACAGGGAGGCCAGCCCCAGCATTTT | CASSQGVGQGGQPQHF
TRBJ1-1 | TRBV9 | TRBD1 | TGTGCCAGCAGCGTAGGGGTGACAGGGTCAGGAAACACTGAAGCTTTCTTT | CASSVGVTGSGNTEAFF
TRBJ2-7 | TRBV18 | . | TGTGCCAGCTCACCCCCGAGCGCCTACGAGCAGTACTTC | CASSPPSAYEQYF
TRBJ2-1 | TRBV5-6 | TRBD2 | TGTGCCAGCAGCTTTTCTAGCGGGGCAAACAATGAGCAGTTCTTC | CASSFSSGANNEQFF
TRBJ2-2 | TRBV7-8 | TRBD2 | TGTGCCAGCAGCTTAGAAGCGGGAGGGAACACCGGGGAGCTGTTTTTT | CASSLEAGGNTGELFF
TRBJ2-1 | TRBV9 | . | TGTGCCAGCAGCGTTAGGGACATCGGGACGCATGAGCAGTTCTTC | CASSVRDIGTHEQFF
TRBJ1-1 | TRBV5-1 | TRBD1 | TGCGCCAGCGGATTACAGGGGGCCGCGATGGCTGAAGCTTTCTTT | CASGLQGAAMAEAFF
TRBJ2-7 | TRBV18 | . | TGTGCCAGCTCACCGGAGCATACCTACGAGCAGTACTTC | CASSPEHTYEQYF
TRBJ1-3 | TRBV6-5 | . | TGTGCCAGCAGTTACTCGACAGGCTCTGGAAACACCATATATTTT | CASSYSTGSGNTIYF
TRBJ1-5 | TRBV2 | . | TGTGCCAGCAGTGAGCAGGGTAGCAATCAGCCCCAGCATTTT | CASSEQGSNQPQHF
TRBJ1-2 | TRBV6-6 | . | TGTGCCAGCAGTTACGAACGCGGTGGGTATGGCTACACCTTC | CASSYERGGYGYTF
TRBJ2-1 | TRBV7-2 | TRBD2 | TGTGCCAGCAGCTTAGTAGGACTAGCGGAGAAGGGGGTCTTC | CASSLVGLAEKGVF
TRBJ1-2 | TRBV4-3 | . | TGCGCCAGCAGCCAAGACAGGGGCACTACGAACTATGGCTACACCTTC | CASSQDRGTTNYGYTF
TRBJ1-2 | TRBV2 | . | TGTGCCAGCAGTGCTCTAGGGGGTTGGAGCTACACCTTC | CASSALGGWSYTF
TRBJ2-2 | TRBV5-1 | TRBD1 | TGCGCCAGCAGCTTGGGACAGGGGGCCGGGGAGCTGTTTTTT | CASSLGQGAGELFF
TRBJ2-2 | TRBV4-1 | TRBD1 | TGCGCCAGCAGCCAAGTGACAGGGATGGGCACCGGGGAGCTGTTTTTT | CASSQVTGMGTGELFF
TRBJ1-4 | TRBV5-1 | TRBD1 | TGCGCCAGCAGCTCCAGGGGGCCTGGAAATAATGAAAAACTGTTTTTT | CASSSRGPGNNEKLFF
TRBJ2-7 | TRBV30 | . | TGTGCCTGTAGACAGAACTACGAGCAGTACTTC | CACRQNYEQYF
TRBJ2-2 | TRBV30 | TRBD2 | TGTGCCGGGGGACTAGCGGGGGGAACCCGCGGGGAGCTGTTTTTT | CAGGLAGGTRGELFF
TRBJ1-2 | TRBV5-4 | . | TGTGCCAGCAGCTTGGGGGTCAGGGGCGCAAACTATGGCTACACCTTC | CASSLGVRGANYGYTF
TRBJ1-6 | TRBV28 | . | TGTGCCAGCAGTTTAAAAAACAGGAATTCACCCCTCCACTTT | CASSLKNRNSPLHF
TRBJ1-1 | TRBV2 | TRBD1 | TGTGCCAGCAGTTGGGGCAGGGGGGCGATTGAAGCTTTCTTT | CASSWGRGAIEAFF
TRBJ1-2 | TRBV5-5 | . | TGTGCCAGCAGCTTAGGGAGTATTGGGGTCTATGGCTACACCTTC | CASSLGSIGVYGYTF
TRBJ1-4 | TRBV5-1 | . | TGCGCCAGCAGCTTGGGGGCAGTGGGAGTCGAAAAACTGTTTTTT | CASSLGAVGVEKLFF
TRBJ1-5 | TRBV10-3 | TRBD1 | TGTGCCATCAGTGAGTCGACAGGGCGGCCCAATCAGCCCCAGCATTTT | CAISESTGRPNQPQHF
TRBJ2-7 | TRBV5-4 | . | TGTGCCAGCAGCTTAGGCGGAAATAGCCGTCGCGAGCAGTACTTC | CASSLGGNSRREQYF
TRBJ1-1 | TRBV9 | . | TGTGCCAGCAGCGTAGGGGGGGAGTGGGGTGAAGCTTTCTTT | CASSVGGEWGEAFF
TRBJ2-3 | TRBV4-1 | . | TGCGCCAGCAGCCAGGGCGCCAGCGGGAGCACAGATACGCAGTATTTT | CASSQGASGSTDTQYF
TRBJ2-5 | TRBV6-5 | . | TGTGCCAGCAGCCTTGGGAGGTTGGTAGAGACCCAGTACTTC | CASSLGRLVETQYF